This entry lists 22 T cell receptor beta chains sequenced from one sample in a study of identical twins. Each CDR3 protein gets one entry after TCRdb re-called the 5' RACE reads with MiXCR. The data contain roughly 220,000 distinct CDR3 sequences, over 5% of them singletons. These records were also assigned to another study, of T cells expressing NK-cell markers.

The material sequenced was CD8+ T cells sorted from blood. Every receptor here comes from a woman under 30 in good health.

This clonotype has only a few counts. The chain carries TRBV27 and TRBJ2-7, with a tentative D call TRBD1 (6 bases). Trimming shortened V by 3 bases and J by 5 bases, and 11 bases separated the two germline ends. CDR1 is MNHEY and CDR2 is SMNVEV in the germline V gene (reference sequence). The CDR3 length is 13 residues. The CDR3 protein is CASSFVTGNEQYF. Written as DNA, the CDR3 is TGTGCCAGCAGTTTCGTCACAGGGAACGAGCAGTACTTC.

This clonotype showed up many times. The chain employs TRBV27 and TRBJ1-5, with D possibly TRBD1 on 5 matching bases. The CDR3 is 13 amino acids. Trimming shortened V by 6 bases and J by 6 bases, and 12 bases separated the two germline ends. Germline V lookup: CDR1 MNHEY, CDR2 SMNVEV (reference sequence). CDR3 nucleotide sequence: TGTGCCAGCAGGTCGACAGTTTCTCAGCCCCAGCATTTT. Its translation: CASRSTVSQPQHF.

This clonotype turned up a few times. The rearrangement joins TRBV7-9 to TRBJ1-4, with TRBD1 as a possible D gene (6 bases). Trimming stripped 0 bases from V and 5 bases from J, with 10 bases between. The germline V gene encodes CDR1 SEHNR and CDR2 FQNEAQ (reference sequence). The CDR3 sequence is 15 residues long. This CDR3 is CASSLAQGENEKLFF. The CDR3 nucleotides are TGTGCCAGCAGCTTAGCACAGGGAGAAAATGAAAAACTGTTTTTT.

This clonotype showed up just a few times. J is TRBJ1-3 and V is TRBV29-1; 8 bases are a match to TRBD1. This CDR3 spans 15 amino acids. The germline V gene has CDR1 SQVTM and CDR2 ANQGSEA. V lost 3 bases, J lost 4 bases, and 8 bases stayed unmatched. This chain's CDR3 is CSVERTRQGGNTIYF. CDR3 bases: TGCAGCGTTGAGCGAACCCGACAGGGGGGAAACACCATATATTTT.

The chain carries TRBV6-1 and TRBJ1-1, with TRBD1 matching 8 bases. The V segment lost 7 bases and the J segment 4 bases; nucleotides outside the gene matches: 5. Germline loops: CDR1 MNHNS, CDR2 SASEGT. The CDR3 totals 13 residues. The CDR3 nucleotides read TGTGCCAGCATTCAAACAGGGGGCACTGAAGCTTTCTTT. The encoded protein is CASIQTGGTEAFF.

This chain links TRBV5-1 with TRBJ2-7; TRBD2 matches 11 bases. The CDR3 loop spans 18 amino acids. Germline trimming cut 0 bases from V and 2 bases from J; bases unmatched to any gene: 10. Germline CDR1 is SGHRS and CDR2 is YFSETQ. CDR3 in DNA: TGCGCCAGCAGCTTGGTCCTGGGAACTAGCGGGAGTCCCTACGAGCAGTACTTC. It yields the protein CASSLVLGTSGSPYEQYF.

The CDR3 loop reads CSATDSLYEQYF. The CDR3 DNA reads TGCAGTGCTACCGACAGCCTTTACGAGCAGTACTTC. The chain recombines TRBV20-1 with TRBJ2-7, with D perhaps TRBD1 (5 bases). Germline CDR1 reads DFQATT; CDR2 reads SNEGSKA (reference sequence). This CDR3 has 12 amino acids. V was cut by 4 bases and J by 4 bases, with 11 bases left in between.

In its sample, this clonotype was seen many times. The rearrangement joins TRBV27 to TRBJ2-5; D gene ambiguous. The CDR3 runs 15 residues. CDR1 and CDR2 (germline): MNHEY, SMNVEV (reference sequence). Deletions cut 5 bases from V and 0 bases from J, with 13 bases between. CDR3 nucleotides: TGTGCCAGCAGTCTTTTACCCACCAACCAAGAGACCCAGTACTTC. Its protein is CASSLLPTNQETQYF.

The chain is built from TRBV5-1 and TRBJ2-3; weak D call: TRBD2 (5 bases). V was trimmed by 5 bases and J by 1 base, leaving 11 bases between them. The CDR3 is made up of 14 amino acids. From germline, CDR1 is SGHRS and CDR2 YFSETQ. The CDR3 region is CASRDLEGTDTQYF. CDR3 DNA sequence: TGCGCCAGCAGGGACTTAGAAGGCACAGATACGCAGTATTTT. Using reference TRBV5-1 and TRBJ2-3 for the parts outside the CDR3, the full variable domain is KAGVTQTPRYLIKTRGQQVTLSCSPISGHRSVSWYQQTPGQGLQFLFEYFSETQRNKGNFPGRFSGRQFSNSRSEMNVSTLELGDSALYLCASRDLEGTDTQYFGPGTRLTVL.

CDR3 DNA: TGTGCCAGCAGCGCGTCACGGGACAACTACGAGCAGTACTTC. This encodes CASSASRDNYEQYF. The chain has TRBV7-9 and TRBJ2-7; weak D call: TRBD1 (6 bases). Per the germline V gene, CDR1 is SEHNR and CDR2 is FQNEAQ (reference sequence). The V and J ends lost 5 bases and 3 bases respectively, with 14 bases between them. There are 14 residues in the CDR3.

Turning to this clonotype: One end of the junction does not line up with germline, which may come from a read error. This rearrangement joins TRBV6-6 to TRBJ2-5; 10 bases align to TRBD2. This CDR3 is 11 amino acids long. CDR1 and CDR2 (germline): MNHNY, SVGAGI (reference sequence). CDR3 region: CASSLGLAFRF. For the CDR3, the DNA is TGTGCCAGCAGCCTGGGACTAGCGTTTCGCTTC.

The table lists this clonotype with a few counts. The chain uses TRBV27 and TRBJ2-5, with D perhaps matching TRBD2 (5 bases). CDR1 is MNHEY and CDR2 is SMNVEV in the germline V gene (reference sequence). CDR3 length: 13 amino acids. Trimming shortened V by 1 base and J by 2 bases, and 5 bases separated the two germline ends. The CDR3 reads CASSLWRQETQYF. The CDR3, as DNA: TGTGCCAGCAGTTTATGGAGGCAAGAGACCCAGTACTTC.

The rearrangement uses TRBV6-5 and TRBJ1-1; D remains ambiguous. The germline V and J ends were trimmed by 2 bases and 6 bases, with 16 bases remaining between them. The CDR3 runs 15 residues. CDR1 MNHEY and CDR2 SVGAGI come from the germline V gene. As DNA, the CDR3 is TGTGCCAGCAGTTACGTTCTCGGGGTAAGAGCTGAAGCTTTCTTT. As protein: CASSYVLGVRAEAFF.

This clonotype was seen only a few times. The gene calls are TRBV5-1 and TRBJ2-1; TRBD2 matches at 8 bases. After removal of 2 bases from V and 4 bases from J, the junction contained 5 bases not matched to a gene. The V gene's germline CDR1 is SGHRS and CDR2 YFSETQ. The CDR3 totals 15 residues. CDR3 nucleotide sequence: TGCGCCAGCAGCTTAGGGCGGGGGGCTTACAATGAGCAGTTCTTC. Amino acid sequence: CASSLGRGAYNEQFF.

Many counts were recorded for this clonotype. The chain has TRBV5-4 and TRBJ2-3; possibly TRBD2 for D (5 bases). The V and J ends lost 1 base and 0 bases respectively, with 9 bases between them. The CDR3 is 15 residues long. The germline CDR1 and CDR2 sequences are SGHNT and YYREEE (reference sequence). The CDR3 DNA sequence: TGTGCCAGCAGCTTGAGCGGTTCTAGCACAGATACGCAGTATTTT. Translated, it gives CASSLSGSSTDTQYF.

This clonotype was detected a few times. The CDR3 nucleotides read TGTGCCAGCAGCTTATATGGGACTAGCGGATACTACAATGAGCAGTTCTTC. Translated: CASSLYGTSGYYNEQFF. The chain couples TRBV11-2 to TRBJ2-1, with 11 bases that match TRBD2. Trimming removed 2 bases from V and 3 bases from J; junction bases left unmatched: 6. CDR3 length equals 17 residues. CDR1 SGHAT and CDR2 FQNNGV come from the germline V gene.

This clonotype was counted only a few times. The chain links TRBV3-1 to TRBJ2-3; D gene unclear. Trimming removed 4 bases at V and 3 bases at J, with 14 bases between. The CDR3 is 15 residues long. Germline values: CDR1 LGHDT, CDR2 YNNKEL (reference sequence). The CDR3 region has the DNA TGTGCCAGCAGCCTCGGAAGATCTGGAACAGATACGCAGTATTTT. Amino acids: CASSLGRSGTDTQYF.

The chain links TRBV7-9 to TRBJ1-2, with D hard to call. The germline CDR1 and CDR2 sequences are SEHNR and FQNEAQ (reference sequence). Trimming pared 11 bases from V and 7 bases from J, leaving 14 bases between. The CDR3 sequence is 11 residues long. The CDR3 protein is CALGLGVGYTF. The CDR3 DNA follows: TGTGCCCTCGGATTGGGAGTTGGCTACACCTTC.

This clonotype was detected a few times. V is TRBV9 and J is TRBJ1-1, with no clear D. The germline CDR1 and CDR2 sequences are SGDLS and YYNGEE. The CDR3 covers 14 residues. V lost 0 bases and J 4 bases, leaving 10 bases between the germline ends. The CDR3 nucleotides are TGTGCCAGCAGCGTAGTTCTTTCAGGCACTGAAGCTTTCTTT. Residues: CASSVVLSGTEAFF. Filled out from reference TRBV9 and TRBJ1-1, the complete variable domain reads DSGVTQTPKHLITATGQRVTLRCSPRSGDLSVYWYQQSLDQGLQFLIQYYNGEERAKGNILERFSAQQFPDLHSELNLSSLELGDSALYFCASSVVLSGTEAFFGQGTRLTVV.

This clonotype has at least ten counts. This chain links TRBV4-3 with TRBJ2-1, with 9 nucleotides matching TRBD1. This CDR3 comprises 17 residues. With V trimmed by 0 bases and J by 7 bases, 10 bases remained unmatched. Per germline, CDR1 LGHNA and CDR2 YSLEER. CDR3 amino acids: CASSQDLGDRVGNEQFF. CDR3 in DNA: TGCGCCAGCAGCCAAGATCTCGGGGACAGGGTTGGGAATGAGCAGTTCTTC.

The genes are TRBV5-1 and TRBJ1-2; D remains ambiguous. The CDR3 runs 15 residues. Germline CDR1 is SGHRS and CDR2 is YFSETQ. Trimming pared 0 bases from V and 4 bases from J, leaving 13 bases between. DNA of the CDR3: TGCGCCAGCAGCTTGGTGCCAGGCGGGCTCTATGGCTACACCTTC. Amino acid sequence: CASSLVPGGLYGYTF.

The V and J genes are TRBV2 and TRBJ1-2; D perhaps matches TRBD1 (5 bases). Deletions cut 3 bases from V and 7 bases from J, with 15 bases between. The CDR3 totals 14 residues. The germline V gene encodes CDR1 SNHLY and CDR2 FYNNEI. This CDR3 is CASSEGRVTRGYTF. The CDR3 DNA reads TGTGCCAGCAGTGAGGGCAGGGTTACACGTGGCTACACCTTC.